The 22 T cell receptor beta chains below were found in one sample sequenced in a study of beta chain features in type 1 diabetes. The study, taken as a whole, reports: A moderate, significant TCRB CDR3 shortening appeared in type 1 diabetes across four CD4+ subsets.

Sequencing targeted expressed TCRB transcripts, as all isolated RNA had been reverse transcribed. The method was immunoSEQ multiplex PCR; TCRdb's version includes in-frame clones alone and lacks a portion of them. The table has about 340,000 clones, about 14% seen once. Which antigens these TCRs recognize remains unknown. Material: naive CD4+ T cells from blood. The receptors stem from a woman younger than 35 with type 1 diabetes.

As DNA, the CDR3 is TGTGCCAGTAACAGACAGAGAAACACTGAAGCTTTCTTT. Translation gives CASNRQRNTEAFF. The chain joins TRBV19 to TRBJ1-1; a possible D gene is TRBD1 (5 bases). Germline CDR1 reads LNHDA; CDR2 reads SQIVND (reference sequence). CDR3 length equals 13 residues. V lost 7 bases, J lost 2 bases, and 11 bases lay in between. The complete variable domain, with remaining parts taken from reference TRBV19 and TRBJ1-1, reads DGGITQSPKYLFRKEGQNVTLSCEQNLNHDAMYWYRQDPGQGLRLIYYSQIVNDFQKGDIAEGYSVSREKKESFPLTVTSAQKNPTAFYLCASNRQRNTEAFFGQGTRLTVV.

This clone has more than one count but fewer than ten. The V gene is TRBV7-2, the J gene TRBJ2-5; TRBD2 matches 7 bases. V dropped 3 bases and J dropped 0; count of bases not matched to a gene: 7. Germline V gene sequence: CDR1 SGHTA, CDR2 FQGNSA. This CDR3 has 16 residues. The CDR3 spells CASSLVEAGNQETQYF. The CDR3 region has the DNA TGTGCCAGCAGCTTGGTAGAAGCGGGGAACCAAGAGACCCAGTACTTC.

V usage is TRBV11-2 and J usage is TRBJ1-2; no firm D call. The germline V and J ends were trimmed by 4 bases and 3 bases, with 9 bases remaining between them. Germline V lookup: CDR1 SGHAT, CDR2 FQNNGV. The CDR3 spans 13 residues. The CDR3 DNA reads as TGTGCCAGCAGCTCGGACTTACACTATGGCTACACCTTC. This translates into CASSSDLHYGYTF.

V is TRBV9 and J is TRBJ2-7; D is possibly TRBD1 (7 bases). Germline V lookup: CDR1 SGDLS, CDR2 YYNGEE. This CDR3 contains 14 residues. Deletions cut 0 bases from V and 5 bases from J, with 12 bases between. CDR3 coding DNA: TGTGCCAGCAGCGTAGAGGTCAGGGGGGACGAGCAGTACTTC. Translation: CASSVEVRGDEQYF.

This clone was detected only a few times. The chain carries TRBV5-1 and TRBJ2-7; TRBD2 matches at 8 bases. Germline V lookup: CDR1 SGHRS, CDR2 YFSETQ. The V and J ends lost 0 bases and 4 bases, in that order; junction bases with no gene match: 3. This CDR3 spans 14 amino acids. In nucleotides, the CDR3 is TGCGCCAGCAGCTTGGATCCTAGCGGGTACGAGCAGTACGTC. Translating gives CASSLDPSGYEQYV.

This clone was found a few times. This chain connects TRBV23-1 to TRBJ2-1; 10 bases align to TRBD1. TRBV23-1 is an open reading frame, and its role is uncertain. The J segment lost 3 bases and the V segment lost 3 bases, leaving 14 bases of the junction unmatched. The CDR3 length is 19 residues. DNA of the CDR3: TGCGCCAGCAGTCATACTGACCCAAGACAGGGGGCGAACTACAATGAGCAGTTCTTC. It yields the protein CASSHTDPRQGANYNEQFF.

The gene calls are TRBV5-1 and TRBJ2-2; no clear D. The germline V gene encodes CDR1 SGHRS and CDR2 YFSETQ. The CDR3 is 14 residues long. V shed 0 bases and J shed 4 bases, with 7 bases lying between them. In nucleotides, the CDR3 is TGCGCCAGCAGCTTGGTGCCCAGCACCGGGGAGCTGTTTTTT. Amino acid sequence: CASSLVPSTGELFF.

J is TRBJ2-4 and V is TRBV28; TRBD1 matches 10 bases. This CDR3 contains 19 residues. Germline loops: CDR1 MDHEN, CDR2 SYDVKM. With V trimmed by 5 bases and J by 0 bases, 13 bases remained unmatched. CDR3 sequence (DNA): TGTGCCAGCAGTCCTTACCGGGACAGGGGCCCCCAAGCCAAAAACATTCAGTACTTC. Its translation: CASSPYRDRGPQAKNIQYF.

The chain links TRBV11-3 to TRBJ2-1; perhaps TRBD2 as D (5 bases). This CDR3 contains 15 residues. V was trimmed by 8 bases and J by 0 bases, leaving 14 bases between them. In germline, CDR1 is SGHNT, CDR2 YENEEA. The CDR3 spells CASSSGRSSYNEQFF. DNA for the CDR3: TGTGCCAGCTCAAGCGGTAGAAGCTCCTACAATGAGCAGTTCTTC.

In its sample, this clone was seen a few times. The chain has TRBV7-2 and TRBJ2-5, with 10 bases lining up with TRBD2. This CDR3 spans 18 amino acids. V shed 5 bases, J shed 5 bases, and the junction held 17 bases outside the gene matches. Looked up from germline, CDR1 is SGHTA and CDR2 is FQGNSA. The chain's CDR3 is CASSLLGTSVPRLETQYF. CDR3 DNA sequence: TGTGCCAGCAGCCTTCTGGGGACTAGCGTTCCGAGGCTGGAGACCCAGTACTTC.

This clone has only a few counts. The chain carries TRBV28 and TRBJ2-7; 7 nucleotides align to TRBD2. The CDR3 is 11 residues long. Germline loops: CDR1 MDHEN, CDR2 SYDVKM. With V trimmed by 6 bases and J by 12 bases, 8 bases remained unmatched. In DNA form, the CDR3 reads TGTGCCAGCAGCAGCGGGACCCTTAGGTACTTC. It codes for CASSSGTLRYF.

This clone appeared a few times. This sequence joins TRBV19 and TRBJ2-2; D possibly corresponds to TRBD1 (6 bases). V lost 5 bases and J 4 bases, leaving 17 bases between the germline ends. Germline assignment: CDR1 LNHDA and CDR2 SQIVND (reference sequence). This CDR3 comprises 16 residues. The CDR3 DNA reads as TGTGCCAGTAGTGGGATTATCAGGGGCGCCACCGGGGAGCTGTTTTTT. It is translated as CASSGIIRGATGELFF. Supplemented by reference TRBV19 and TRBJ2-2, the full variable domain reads DGGITQSPKYLFRKEGQNVTLSCEQNLNHDAMYWYRQDPGQGLRLIYYSQIVNDFQKGDIAEGYSVSREKKESFPLTVTSAQKNPTAFYLCASSGIIRGATGELFFGEGSRLTVL.

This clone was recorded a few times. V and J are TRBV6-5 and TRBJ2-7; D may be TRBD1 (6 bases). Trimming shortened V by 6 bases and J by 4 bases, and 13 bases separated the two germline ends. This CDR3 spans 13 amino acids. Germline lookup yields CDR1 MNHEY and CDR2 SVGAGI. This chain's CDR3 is CASRTPQGYEQYF. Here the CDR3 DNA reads TGTGCCAGCAGGACGCCCCAGGGGTACGAGCAGTACTTC.

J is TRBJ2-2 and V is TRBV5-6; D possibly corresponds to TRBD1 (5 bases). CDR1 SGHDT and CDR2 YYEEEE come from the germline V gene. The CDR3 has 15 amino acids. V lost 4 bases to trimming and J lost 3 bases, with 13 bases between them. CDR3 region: CASSPLGRDTGELFF. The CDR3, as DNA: TGTGCCAGCAGCCCATTAGGCAGGGACACCGGGGAGCTGTTTTTT.

The CDR3 DNA sequence: TGTGCCAGTAGTATACCGGGACAGTATAGCAATCAGCCCCAGCATTTT. It translates to CASSIPGQYSNQPQHF. The chain links TRBV19 to TRBJ1-5, with 7 bases fitting TRBD1. Germline CDR1 reads LNHDA; CDR2 reads SQIVND (reference sequence). There are 16 residues in the CDR3. V gave up 2 bases and J gave up 0 bases; unmatched junction bases: 4.

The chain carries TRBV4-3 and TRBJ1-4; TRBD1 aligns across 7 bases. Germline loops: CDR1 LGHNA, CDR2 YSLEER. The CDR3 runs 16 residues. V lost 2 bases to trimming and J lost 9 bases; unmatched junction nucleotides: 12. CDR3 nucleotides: TGCGCCAGCAGCCAACCACACAAGGACAGGTCACAAAAACTGTTTTTT. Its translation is CASSQPHKDRSQKLFF.

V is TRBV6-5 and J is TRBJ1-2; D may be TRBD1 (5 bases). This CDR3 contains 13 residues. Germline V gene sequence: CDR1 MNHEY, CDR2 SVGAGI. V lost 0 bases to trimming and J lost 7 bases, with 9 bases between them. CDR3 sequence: CASSYSGAGGYTF. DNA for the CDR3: TGTGCCAGCAGTTACTCAGGGGCTGGTGGCTACACCTTC.

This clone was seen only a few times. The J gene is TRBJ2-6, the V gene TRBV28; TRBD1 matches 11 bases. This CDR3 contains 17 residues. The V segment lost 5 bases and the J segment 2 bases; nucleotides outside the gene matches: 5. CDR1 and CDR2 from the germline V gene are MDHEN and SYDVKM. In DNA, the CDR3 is TGTGCCAGCAGTGCGGGACAGGGGGGCCCTGGGGCCAACGTCCTGACTTTC. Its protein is CASSAGQGGPGANVLTF.

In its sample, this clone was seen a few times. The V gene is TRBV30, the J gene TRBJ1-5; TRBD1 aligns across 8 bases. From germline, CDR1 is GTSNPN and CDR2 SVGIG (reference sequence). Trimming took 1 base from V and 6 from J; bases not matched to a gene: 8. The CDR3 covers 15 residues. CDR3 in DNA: TGTGCCTGGAGTGCTCAGGGGGCGCGAGGTCAGCCCCAGCATTTT. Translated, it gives CAWSAQGARGQPQHF. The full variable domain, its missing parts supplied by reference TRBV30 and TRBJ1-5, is SQTIHQWPATLVQPVGSPLSLECTVEGTSNPNLYWYRQAAGRGLQLLFYSVGIGQISSEVPQNLSASRPQDRQFILSSKKLLLSDSGFYLCAWSAQGARGQPQHFGDGTRLSIL.

This CDR3 reads CASSPQTGVGGELFF. In nucleotides, the CDR3 is TGTGCCAGCAGCCCGCAGACAGGGGTGGGCGGGGAGCTGTTTTTT. The J gene is TRBJ2-2, the V gene TRBV7-3; 8 bases are a match to TRBD1. The CDR3 loop spans 15 amino acids. Looked up from germline, CDR1 is SGHTA and CDR2 is FQGTGA. Trimming took 5 bases from V and 7 from J; bases not matched to a gene: 9.

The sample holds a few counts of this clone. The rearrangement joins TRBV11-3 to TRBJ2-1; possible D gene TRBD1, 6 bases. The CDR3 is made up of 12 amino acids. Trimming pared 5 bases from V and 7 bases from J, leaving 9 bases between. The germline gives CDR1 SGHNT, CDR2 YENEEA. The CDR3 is CASSPTGNEQFF. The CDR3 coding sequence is TGTGCCAGCAGCCCCACAGGGAATGAGCAGTTCTTC.

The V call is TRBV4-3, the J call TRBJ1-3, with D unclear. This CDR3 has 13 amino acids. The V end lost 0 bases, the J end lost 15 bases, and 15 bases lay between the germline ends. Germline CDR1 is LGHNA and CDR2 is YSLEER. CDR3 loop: CASSQEIGGPRYF. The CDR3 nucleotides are TGCGCCAGCAGCCAAGAAATAGGCGGGCCTCGATATTTT.